This T cell receptor (beta chain) derives from a study of cytomegalovirus exposure and HLA in healthy donors. Study-wide findings and caveats: Later, TCR association rates were found to vary by HLA locus, highest for DRB1 and lowest for HLA-C. When analyzed later, a missense DCLRE1C variant was found to be linked to TCR beta V- and J-gene trimming.

The V gene end was trimmed by 1 base and the J gene end by 4 bases; junction bases not matched to a gene: 7. This CDR3 is 16 amino acids long. The germline V gene has CDR1 SGHTA and CDR2 FQGNSA. In the case of this clone: Its target is unknown.

Amplification used 60 Vbeta primers and 13 Jbeta primers. Assay used: immunoSEQ multiplex PCR; TCRdb lists only in-frame clones, some missing. This listing includes 35,000 to 45,000 clones. This sequence joins TRBV7-2 and TRBJ2-3, with 8 nucleotides matching TRBD2. The receptor was derived from a young man in good health and CMV-seronegative. The sequenced material came from PBMCs. CDR3 loop: CASSLVTAGAPDTQYF. The CDR3, as DNA: TGTGCCAGCAGCTTAGTCACAGCGGGGGCCCCAGATACGCAGTATTTT. The complete variable domain, with remaining parts taken from reference TRBV7-2 and TRBJ2-3, reads GAGVSQSPSNKVTEKGKDVELRCDPISGHTALYWYRQSLGQGLEFLIYFQGNSAPDKSGLPSDRFSAERTGGSVSTLTIQRTQQEDSAVYLCASSLVTAGAPDTQYFGPGTRLTVL.